The TCR beta chain described here comes from a study of cytomegalovirus exposure and HLA in healthy donors. Study-level results: A later analysis linked around 15,000 TCR beta sequences to HLA alleles at 0.05 false discovery rate. A later analysis found common viral pathogens apparently linked to several of the most significant clusters.

60 Vbeta and 13 Jbeta primers were used in PCR. Sequencing used immunoSEQ multiplex PCR; TCRdb keeps in-frame clones, though not all of them. Seen here are 110,000 to 150,000 clones, more than 70% observed once, and the top ten hold approximately 1.2%. As concerns this clone: What it binds is unknown.

CDR3 length: 12 residues. Germline V gene data show CDR1 as MNHEY and CDR2 as SMNVEV (reference sequence). Material for sequencing was PBMCs. The rearrangement uses TRBV27 and TRBJ2-5; no clear D gene. TRBJ2-7 explains the end of the DNA better; the J call may be wrong. This TCR was recovered from a male donor in good health and CMV-seropositive. The CDR3 region has the DNA TGTGCCAGCAGTTCGCCTCGATACGAGCAGTACTTC. Protein sequence: CASSSPRYEQYF.